The sequence of this TCR beta chain was determined in a study of CD8 T cells in Susac syndrome. Random hexamers served to reverse transcribe roughly 0.45 to 1 ug RNA. TCR beta CDR3 was amplified by immunoSEQ multiplex PCR. This amplification extended across 54 Vbeta and 13 Jbeta segments. TCRdb reprocessed the immunoSEQ multiplex PCR reads with MiXCR, giving one entry per CDR3 protein. The sample lists under 550,000 distinct CDR3 sequences, 85% to 90% seen once, with about 0.12% in the top ten. V shed 4 bases and J shed 2 bases, with 19 bases lying between them. Germline V gives CDR1 LGHNA, CDR2 YNFKEQ. The CDR3 covers 17 residues. Those who served as multiple sclerosis controls were treatment-naive patients with stable or active relapsing-remitting disease. It was negative isolation that provided the CD8+ and CD4+ T cells, whereas TEMRA cells were enriched by FACS. This clonotype showed up just a few times.

The sequenced sample was CD8+ T cells from PBMCs. This chain connects TRBV4-2 to TRBJ2-3; D possibly corresponds to TRBD2 (5 bases). The receptor's source is a human donor with multiple sclerosis. The CDR3 spells CASSPWAAEVHTDTQYF. The DNA of the CDR3 is TGTGCCAGCAGCCCCTGGGCCGCGGAGGTCCACACAGATACGCAGTATTTT.